Listed below are T cell receptor beta chains from one sample, sequenced in a study of T cell repertoires in cytomegalovirus infection. TCRdb re-derived calls from the reads in MiXCR, one entry per CDR3 protein. The sample holds around 210,000 distinct CDR3 sequences, approximately 7% seen once. Sequenced sample: PBMCs. The receptors derive from a human donor in good health (CMV status not recorded). Some clones in this sample may be carry-over from other donors' samples. Both conserved end residues are trimmed from each CDR3. Each record gives: clone size, V gene, D gene, CDR3 protein. D genes are given only for firm matches. Clone size appears in some rows only: once, few, many, or a class for an expanded clone.

many | TRBV4-1 | . | ASSQEKGNEQF
many | TRBV5-1 | . | ASSREQRSSGNTIY
many | TRBV27 | . | ASSSYRDTQY
many | TRBV7-2 | . | ASREPGRGALEQY
. | TRBV4-2 | TRBD1 | ASSQGSGQLNPYT
many | TRBV6-2/TRBV6-3 | . | ASSPLRTGELF
many | TRBV7-9 | TRBD2 | ASSLAVYNEQF
. | TRBV7-8 | . | ASSSDNLWEQY
many | TRBV7-2 | . | ASSSRTANYGYT
many | TRBV11-2 | . | ASSLSGLGNYGYT
many | TRBV7-2 | . | ASSLTFDLAKNIQY
many | TRBV6-2/TRBV6-3 | . | ASRSRGYGYT
many | TRBV7-8 | TRBD1 | ASSRTGNSPLH
many | TRBV15 | . | ATSREVGGRETQY
many | TRBV6-2/TRBV6-3 | . | ASSRDPEKLF
few | TRBV7-3 | . | ASSPSPDDNEQF
few | TRBV20-1 | . | SALIGTQRNEQF
many | TRBV20-1 | . | SARDRRGQETQY
few | TRBV5-1 | TRBD1 | ASSLRSGTGGTYEQY
few | TRBV29-1 | . | SFRHLEGYT
many | TRBV12-3/TRBV12-4 | TRBD1 | ASRGDRASTDTQY
. | TRBV29-1 | TRBD1 | SVSRTGRDTEAF
. | TRBV18 | TRBD1 | ASSPRDRGLMNTEAF
many | TRBV7-2 | . | ASSLRGNGNQPQH
many | TRBV7-2 | . | ASSLGGQNIQY
many | TRBV5-5 | TRBD1 | ASSLTGTGVTEAF
once | TRBV5-6 | . | ASSYDPLWRLPEAF
few | TRBV18 | . | ASSPPSGNEKLF
many | TRBV7-9 | . | ASSFAQDGTEAF